Below are 2 T cell receptor beta chains sequenced from a single sample in a study of blood T cell repertoires in COVID-19. Profiled with immunoSEQ multiplex PCR; TCRdb holds only in-frame clones, not every one. The repertoire has approximately 160,000 clones, 65% to 85% of them found once; the top ten carry approximately 9.9%. The sequencing sample was made of peripheral blood. All receptors come from a man aged 55 to 70 with active or convalescent COVID-19.

The chain has TRBV5-5 and TRBJ2-3; 10 bases are a match to TRBD2. V shed 0 bases and J 1 base; nucleotides not matched to a gene: 5. In germline, CDR1 is SGHKS, CDR2 YYEKEE (reference sequence). The CDR3 sequence is 17 residues long. In DNA form, the CDR3 reads TGTGCCAGCAGCTTGGCCCCCGGACTAGCGGGCACAGATACGCAGTATTTT. Translating it yields CASSLAPGLAGTDTQYF.

The DNA for the CDR3 is TGTGCCAGCACCCCCGGGGAACCCGGAAACACCATATATTTT. Protein: CASTPGEPGNTIYF. The chain carries TRBV28 and TRBJ1-3; no firm D call. From germline, CDR1 is MDHEN and CDR2 SYDVKM. Between the trimmed V and J ends, which lost 7 bases and 4 bases, there was a span of 14 bases. The CDR3 runs 14 residues.